These 10 T cell receptor beta chains share one sample of origin, sequenced in a study of OX40 agonist ivuxolimab in advanced cancers. TCRdb's copy holds only in-frame clones and misses some; the assay was immunoSEQ multiplex PCR. This sample has about 86,000 clones, with about 91% found just once. Sequencing was performed on CD4+ or CD8+ T cells sorted from blood, taken in a trial of the OX40 agonist ivuxolimab. The origin of the receptors is an adult with an advanced solid tumor such as melanoma, head and neck, liver or kidney cancer.

The V gene is TRBV7-2, the J gene TRBJ2-2; TRBD2 matches 11 bases. Germline CDR1 and CDR2: SGHTA and FQGNSA. The ends lost 5 bases at V and 1 base at J; junction bases unmatched: 6. The CDR3 sequence is 17 residues long. The CDR3 bases are TGTGCCAGCAGCCGGGTAACTAGCGGGAGGAACACCGGGGAGCTGTTTTTT. Amino acids: CASSRVTSGRNTGELFF.

The rearrangement joins TRBV7-9 to TRBJ1-2; the D is unclear. Trimming shortened V by 1 base and J by 8 bases, and 14 bases separated the two germline ends. This CDR3 has 14 amino acids. The germline V gene has CDR1 SEHNR and CDR2 FQNEAQ (reference sequence). The CDR3 DNA sequence: TGTGCCAGCAGCTTAGATCAACGGGGAGGCGGCTACACCTTC. Translating it yields CASSLDQRGGGYTF.

This clone was counted only a few times. The chain has TRBV6-6 and TRBJ1-5; D might be TRBD1 (5 bases). CDR1 is MNHNY and CDR2 is SVGAGI in the germline V gene (reference sequence). The CDR3 totals 12 residues. V shed 6 bases and J shed 6 bases, with 9 bases lying between them. The DNA of the CDR3 is TGTGCCAGCAGGCAGGGCCTTCAGCCCCAGCATTTT. This codes for CASRQGLQPQHF.

This chain links TRBV29-1 with TRBJ2-1; 9 nucleotides line up with TRBD2. V shed 4 bases and J 0 bases; nucleotides not matched to a gene: 13. Germline V CDR1 and CDR2: SQVTM, ANQGSEA. There are 18 residues in the CDR3. CDR3 sequence (DNA): TGCAGCGTTGGTGGGGCTAGCGGGAACGATTACTCCTACAATGAGCAGTTCTTC. As protein: CSVGGASGNDYSYNEQFF.

This chain joins TRBV28 and TRBJ1-2, with TRBD1 as a possible D gene (6 bases). Germline CDR1 is MDHEN and CDR2 is SYDVKM. This CDR3 has 14 amino acids. Trimming cost V 8 bases and J 6 bases, with 19 bases left between them. The CDR3 is CASGEQGFWNGYTF. The CDR3 region has the DNA TGTGCCAGCGGAGAACAGGGTTTTTGGAATGGCTACACCTTC.

V usage is TRBV28 and J usage is TRBJ2-2; unclear D gene. The V gene lost 1 base and the J gene lost 5 bases, with 2 bases spanning the gap. The CDR3 has 12 amino acids. Germline V gene sequence: CDR1 MDHEN, CDR2 SYDVKM. The CDR3 loop reads CASSLSTGELFF. The DNA for the CDR3 is TGTGCCAGCAGTTTATCTACCGGGGAGCTGTTTTTT. Using reference TRBV28 and TRBJ2-2 for the parts outside the CDR3, the full variable domain is DVKVTQSSRYLVKRTGEKVFLECVQDMDHENMFWYRQDPGLGLRLIYFSYDVKMKEKGDIPEGYSVSREKKERFSLILESASTNQTSMYLCASSLSTGELFFGEGSRLTVL.

The chain is built from TRBV4-2 and TRBJ1-3; possibly TRBD1 for D (5 bases). The CDR3 spans 16 residues. Between the trimmed V and J ends, which lost 0 bases and 4 bases, there was a span of 13 bases. Germline loops: CDR1 LGHNA, CDR2 YNFKEQ. The CDR3 region is CASSQDSAGSGNTIYF. As DNA, the CDR3 is TGTGCCAGCAGCCAAGATTCAGCAGGGTCAGGAAACACCATATATTTT.

In DNA, the CDR3 is TGTGCCAGCTCCCAGGGGTCGTACGAGCAGTACTTC. This translates into CASSQGSYEQYF. The chain has TRBV28 and TRBJ2-7; D may be TRBD1 (6 bases). Trimming stripped 8 bases from V and 4 bases from J, with 12 bases between. From germline, CDR1 is MDHEN and CDR2 SYDVKM. This CDR3 spans 12 amino acids.

The chain joins TRBV7-9 to TRBJ2-1; D not certain. The germline V and J ends were trimmed by 2 bases and 7 bases, with 6 bases remaining between them. CDR1 is SEHNR, CDR2 FQNEAQ, per germline (reference sequence). This CDR3 contains 12 residues. CDR3 nucleotide sequence: TGTGCCAGCAGCTTATCGGAGAATGAGCAGTTCTTC. Protein: CASSLSENEQFF.

Written as DNA, the CDR3 is TGCGCCAGCAGCTTGGGGCAGGGCGGGGGGGAGCAGTACTTC. As protein: CASSLGQGGGEQYF. This rearrangement joins TRBV5-1 to TRBJ2-7, with 8 bases that match TRBD2. V lost 0 bases to trimming and J lost 7 bases; unmatched junction nucleotides: 6. CDR1 is SGHRS, CDR2 YFSETQ, per germline. The CDR3 loop spans 14 amino acids.